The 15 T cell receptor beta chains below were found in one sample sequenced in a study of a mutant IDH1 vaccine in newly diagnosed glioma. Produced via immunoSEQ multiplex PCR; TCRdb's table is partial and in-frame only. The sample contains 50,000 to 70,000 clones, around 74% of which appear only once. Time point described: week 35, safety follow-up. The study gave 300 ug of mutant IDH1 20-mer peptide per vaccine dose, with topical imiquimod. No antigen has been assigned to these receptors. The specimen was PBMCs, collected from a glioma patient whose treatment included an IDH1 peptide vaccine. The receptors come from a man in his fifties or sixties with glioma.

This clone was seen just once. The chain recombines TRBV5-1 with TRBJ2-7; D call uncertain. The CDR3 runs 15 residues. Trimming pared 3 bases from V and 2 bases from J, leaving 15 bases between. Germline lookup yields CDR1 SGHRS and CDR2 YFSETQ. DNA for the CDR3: TGCGCCAGCAGCTCCGACCCGGGCAGGACCTACGAGCAGTACTTC. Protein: CASSSDPGRTYEQYF. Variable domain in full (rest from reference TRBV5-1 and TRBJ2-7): KAGVTQTPRYLIKTRGQQVTLSCSPISGHRSVSWYQQTPGQGLQFLFEYFSETQRNKGNFPGRFSGRQFSNSRSEMNVSTLELGDSALYLCASSSDPGRTYEQYFGPGTRLTVT.

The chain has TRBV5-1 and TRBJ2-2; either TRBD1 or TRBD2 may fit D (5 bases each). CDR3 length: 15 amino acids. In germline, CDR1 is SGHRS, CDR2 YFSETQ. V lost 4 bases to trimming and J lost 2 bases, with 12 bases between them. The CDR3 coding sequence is TGCGCCAGCAGCCAGGGACGGCCAAACACCGGGGAGCTGTTTTTT. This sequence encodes CASSQGRPNTGELFF.

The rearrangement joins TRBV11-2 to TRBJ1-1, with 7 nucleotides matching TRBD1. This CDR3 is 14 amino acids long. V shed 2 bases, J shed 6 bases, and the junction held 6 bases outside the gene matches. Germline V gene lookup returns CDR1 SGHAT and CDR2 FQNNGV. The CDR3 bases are TGTGCCAGCAGCTTAACGACAGGGATACCTGAAGCTTTCTTT. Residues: CASSLTTGIPEAFF.

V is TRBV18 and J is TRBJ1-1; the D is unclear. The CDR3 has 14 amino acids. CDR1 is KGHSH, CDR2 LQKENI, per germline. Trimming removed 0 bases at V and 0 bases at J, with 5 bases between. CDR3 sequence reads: CASSPPSMNTEAFF. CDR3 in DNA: TGTGCCAGCTCACCACCGAGCATGAACACTGAAGCTTTCTTT.

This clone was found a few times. The CDR3 nucleotides read TGTGCCAGCAGTGGGGGGGGTGGCAATCAGCCCCAGCATTTT. Amino acid sequence: CASSGGGGNQPQHF. The rearrangement joins TRBV6-1 to TRBJ1-5; a possible D gene is TRBD1 (5 bases). The CDR3 sequence is 14 residues long. Germline-derived CDR1 and CDR2 are MNHNS and SASEGT. Trimming took 4 bases from V and 2 from J, leaving 9 bases between them.

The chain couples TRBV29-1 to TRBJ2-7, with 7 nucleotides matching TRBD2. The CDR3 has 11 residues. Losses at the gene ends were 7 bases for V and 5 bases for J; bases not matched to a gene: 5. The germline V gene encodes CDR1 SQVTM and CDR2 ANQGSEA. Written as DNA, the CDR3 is TGCAGCGGCCGGGACTATGACGAGCAGTACTTC. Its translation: CSGRDYDEQYF.

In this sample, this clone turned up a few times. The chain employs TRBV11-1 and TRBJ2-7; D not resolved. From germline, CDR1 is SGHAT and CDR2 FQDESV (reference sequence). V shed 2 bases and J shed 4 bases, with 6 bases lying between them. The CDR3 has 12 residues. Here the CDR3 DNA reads TGTGCCAGCAGCTTAAGGGATTACGAGCAGTACTTC. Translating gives CASSLRDYEQYF.

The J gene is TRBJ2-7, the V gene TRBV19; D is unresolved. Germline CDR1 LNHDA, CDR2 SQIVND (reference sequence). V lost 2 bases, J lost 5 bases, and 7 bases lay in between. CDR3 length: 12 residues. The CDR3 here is CASSISTNEQYF. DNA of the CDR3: TGTGCCAGTAGTATAAGTACAAACGAGCAGTACTTC.

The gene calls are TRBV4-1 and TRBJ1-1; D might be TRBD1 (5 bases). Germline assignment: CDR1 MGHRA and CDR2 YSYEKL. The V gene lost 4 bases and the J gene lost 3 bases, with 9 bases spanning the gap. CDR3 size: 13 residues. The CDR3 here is CASSRGEDTEAFF. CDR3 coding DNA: TGCGCCAGCAGCCGGGGGGAAGACACTGAAGCTTTCTTT.

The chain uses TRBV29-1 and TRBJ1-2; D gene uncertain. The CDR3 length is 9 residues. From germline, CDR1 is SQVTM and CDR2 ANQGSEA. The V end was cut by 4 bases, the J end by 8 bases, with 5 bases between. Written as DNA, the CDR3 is TGCAGCGTTGTGGAGGGCTACACCTTC. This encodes CSVVEGYTF.

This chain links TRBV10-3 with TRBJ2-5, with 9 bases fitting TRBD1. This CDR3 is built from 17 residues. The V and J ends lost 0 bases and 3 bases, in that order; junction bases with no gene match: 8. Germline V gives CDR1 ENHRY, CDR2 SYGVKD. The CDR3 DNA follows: TGTGCCATCAGTGAGTCTCCCGTGACAGGGGGAAAAGAGACCCAGTACTTC. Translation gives CAISESPVTGGKETQYF.

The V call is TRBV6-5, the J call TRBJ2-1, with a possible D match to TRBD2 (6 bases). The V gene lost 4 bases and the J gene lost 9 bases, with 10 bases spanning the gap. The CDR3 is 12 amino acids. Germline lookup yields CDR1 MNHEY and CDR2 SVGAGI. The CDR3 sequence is CASSLGGGEQFF. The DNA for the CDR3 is TGTGCCAGCAGTTTGGGGGGAGGTGAGCAGTTCTTC.

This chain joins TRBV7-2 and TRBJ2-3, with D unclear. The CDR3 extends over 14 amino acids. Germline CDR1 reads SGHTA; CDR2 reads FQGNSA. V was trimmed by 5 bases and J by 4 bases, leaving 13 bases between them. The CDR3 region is CASSGSLGPDTQYF. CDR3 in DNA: TGTGCCAGCAGCGGTAGCTTGGGCCCAGATACGCAGTATTTT.

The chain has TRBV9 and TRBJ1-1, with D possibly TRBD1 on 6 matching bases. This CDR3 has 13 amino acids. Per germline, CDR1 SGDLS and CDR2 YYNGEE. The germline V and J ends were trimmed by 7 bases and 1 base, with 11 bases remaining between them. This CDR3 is CASAGAGNTEAFF. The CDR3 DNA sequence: TGTGCCAGCGCGGGGGCAGGGAACACTGAAGCTTTCTTT.

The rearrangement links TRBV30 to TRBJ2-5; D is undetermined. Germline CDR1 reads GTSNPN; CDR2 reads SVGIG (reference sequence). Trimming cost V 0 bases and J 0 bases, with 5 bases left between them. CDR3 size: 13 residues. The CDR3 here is CAWSVGHQETQYF. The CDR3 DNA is TGTGCCTGGAGTGTTGGACACCAAGAGACCCAGTACTTC.